A single sample is the source of the 17 T cell receptor beta chains below, sequenced in a study of shared clonotypes between healthy human individuals. Using immunoSEQ multiplex PCR, the repertoire was profiled, and TCRdb retains in-frame clones only, with some absent. The repertoire includes about 2.2 million clones, around 93% of them detected once, and around 1.7% sits in the top ten. Naivety among CD8 cells was defined by CD45RO negativity and positive CCR7 selection, thereby excluding terminally differentiated effector memory CD45RA+ cells. Sequencing input: naive CD8+ T cells from PBMCs. Source of these receptors: a man aged 18-30 years in good health. Some clones in this sample may be carry-over from other donors' samples.

For the CDR3, the DNA is TGTGCCAGCAGTTACCGGGACAAAGAAGAGACCCAGTACTTC. It codes for CASSYRDKEETQYF. The gene calls are TRBV27 and TRBJ2-5; D is possibly TRBD1 (6 bases). From germline, CDR1 is MNHEY and CDR2 SMNVEV (reference sequence). V gave up 4 bases and J gave up 3 bases, with 12 bases separating them. The CDR3 length is 14 residues.

The chain combines TRBV10-1 with TRBJ1-4, with D hard to call. The length of the CDR3 is 14 residues. V lost 7 bases and J 0 bases, leaving 9 bases between the germline ends. Germline-derived CDR1 and CDR2 are WNHNN and SYGVQD (reference sequence). The CDR3: CASKRAATNEKLFF. CDR3 in DNA: TGCGCCAGCAAAAGGGCTGCAACTAATGAAAAACTGTTTTTT.

The chain uses TRBV19 and TRBJ1-3; 7 bases are shared with TRBD1. The V segment lost 8 bases and the J segment 1 base; nucleotides outside the gene matches: 5. The CDR3 extends over 14 amino acids. Germline CDR1 is LNHDA and CDR2 is SQIVND (reference sequence). The CDR3 is CASAQGSSGNTIYF. The DNA for the CDR3 is TGTGCCAGTGCACAGGGGTCGTCTGGAAACACCATATATTTT.

This clone occurred a few times. V gene TRBV30 combines with J gene TRBJ1-1; D ambiguous. The CDR3 extends over 11 amino acids. The V end was cut by 6 bases, the J end by 4 bases, with 9 bases between. Looked up from germline, CDR1 is GTSNPN and CDR2 is SVGIG (reference sequence). CDR3 residues: CACSGATEAFF. The CDR3 DNA sequence: TGTGCCTGTTCGGGAGCCACTGAAGCTTTCTTT.

The V gene is TRBV27, the J gene TRBJ2-2; no reliable D call. Trimming shortened V by 4 bases and J by 0 bases, and 9 bases separated the two germline ends. There are 15 residues in the CDR3. Germline V lookup: CDR1 MNHEY, CDR2 SMNVEV (reference sequence). The CDR3 DNA reads TGTGCCAGCAGTTATACGGCTGCGAACACCGGGGAGCTGTTTTTT. Translated, it gives CASSYTAANTGELFF.

This sequence joins TRBV9 and TRBJ2-7, with D perhaps matching TRBD2 (6 bases). Germline CDR1 is SGDLS and CDR2 is YYNGEE. The ends were cut back, 3 bases at V and 6 bases at J, with 25 bases in the middle. The CDR3 length is 17 residues. The CDR3 DNA reads TGTGCCAGCAGCGCTTCCCCATCTTCATGGCGGGAAGGCGAGCAGTACTTC. Translation: CASSASPSSWREGEQYF.

In the case of this clone: Other nucleotide sequences from this sample produce the same CDR3. V usage is TRBV27 and J usage is TRBJ2-1, with 14 bases identical to TRBD2. The ends lost 4 bases at V and 9 bases at J; junction bases unmatched: 5. There are 15 residues in the CDR3. Germline CDR1 and CDR2: MNHEY and SMNVEV (reference sequence). The chain's CDR3 is CASSSGTSGSSEQFF. The CDR3 DNA is TGTGCCAGCAGTTCCGGGACTAGCGGGAGCAGTGAGCAGTTCTTC.

Notes on this clone: Other DNA sequences in the sample encode the same CDR3. This sequence joins TRBV9 and TRBJ2-3, with 7 bases lining up with TRBD1. The V gene's germline CDR1 is SGDLS and CDR2 YYNGEE. J was trimmed by 0 bases and V by 4 bases; bases with no gene match: 2. The CDR3 has 14 amino acids. CDR3 sequence reads: CASSPGGSTDTQYF. As DNA, the CDR3 is TGTGCCAGCAGCCCAGGGGGAAGCACAGATACGCAGTATTTT.

The V call is TRBV27, the J call TRBJ2-7; 9 nucleotides match TRBD1. V gave up 4 bases and J gave up 5 bases; unmatched junction bases: 9. This CDR3 has 15 amino acids. Germline values: CDR1 MNHEY, CDR2 SMNVEV (reference sequence). CDR3: CASSSSGTGWDEQYF. The CDR3 nucleotides are TGTGCCAGCAGTTCGTCCGGGACAGGGTGGGACGAGCAGTACTTC.

The chain combines TRBV29-1 with TRBJ1-2; maybe TRBD1 (5 bases). The CDR3 runs to 11 residues. V was trimmed by 6 bases and J by 8 bases, leaving 13 bases between them. Germline CDR1 and CDR2: SQVTM and ANQGSEA. CDR3 bases: TGCAGCGTCCCGGGGGGGAGAGGCTACACCTTC. Translated, it gives CSVPGGRGYTF.

This clone was counted once. CDR3 nucleotide sequence: TGTGCCAGCAGTTCCCGGACTAGCTGGGGTTACGAGCAGTACTTC. Translation gives CASSSRTSWGYEQYF. The genes are TRBV27 and TRBJ2-7; the match to TRBD2 covers 8 bases. CDR3 length: 15 residues. Looked up from germline, CDR1 is MNHEY and CDR2 is SMNVEV (reference sequence). V shed 4 bases, J shed 4 bases, and the junction held 9 bases outside the gene matches.

This clone has a single count. The rearrangement joins TRBV30 to TRBJ2-7; unclear D gene. The CDR3 has 14 residues. With 5 bases removed from V and 2 bases from J, the gap between germline ends came to 16 bases. Looked up from germline, CDR1 is GTSNPN and CDR2 is SVGIG (reference sequence). The CDR3 DNA reads TGTGCCTGGCAAGTGGATTCCGGGCCCTACGAGCAGTACTTC. The encoded protein is CAWQVDSGPYEQYF. The full variable domain, in which reference TRBV30 and TRBJ2-7 provide the parts outside the CDR3, is SQTIHQWPATLVQPVGSPLSLECTVEGTSNPNLYWYRQAAGRGLQLLFYSVGIGQISSEVPQNLSASRPQDRQFILSSKKLLLSDSGFYLCAWQVDSGPYEQYFGPGTRLTVT.

The rearrangement uses TRBV2 and TRBJ2-5, with 7 bases lining up with TRBD1. Looked up from germline, CDR1 is SNHLY and CDR2 is FYNNEI. V lost 2 bases and J lost 2; bases outside the gene matches: 8. The CDR3 sequence is 16 residues long. As DNA, the CDR3 is TGTGCCAGCAGTGAAAGGGGGCTAGGGCCACAAGAGACCCAGTACTTC. As protein: CASSERGLGPQETQYF.

This chain connects TRBV4-1 to TRBJ1-2; 7 bases agree with TRBD1. Unmatched junction bases numbered 4, after V lost 2 bases and J lost 4 bases. CDR1 and CDR2 (germline): MGHRA, YSYEKL. The CDR3 runs 14 residues. The CDR3 DNA reads TGCGCCAGCAGCCAATCGACAGGGACCTATGGCTACACCTTC. Its translation: CASSQSTGTYGYTF.

The CDR3 region is CASRPGTYLHEQFF. Here the CDR3 DNA reads TGTGCCAGCAGACCCGGGACATATTTACATGAGCAGTTCTTC. The chain has TRBV6-5 and TRBJ2-1; TRBD1 might be the D (6 bases). Germline V gives CDR1 MNHEY, CDR2 SVGAGI. V was pared by 6 bases and J by 8 bases, with 17 bases between. There are 14 residues in the CDR3.

On this clone: Additional DNA sequences in this sample encode the identical CDR3. This sequence joins TRBV15 and TRBJ1-1; D unresolved. The CDR3 consists of 12 residues. Germline V gene data show CDR1 as LNHNV and CDR2 as YYDKDF (reference sequence). Trimming removed 4 bases from V and 2 bases from J, with 5 bases in between. The chain's CDR3 is CATSTGNTEAFF. The DNA of the CDR3 is TGTGCCACCAGCACAGGAAACACTGAAGCTTTCTTT.

This clone appeared a single time. The chain joins TRBV7-8 to TRBJ2-1, with D perhaps matching TRBD1 or TRBD2 (10 bases each). This CDR3 is built from 20 residues. V was cut by 1 base and J by 9 bases, with 31 bases left in between. The germline V gene has CDR1 SGHVS and CDR2 FQNEAQ. The CDR3 region has the DNA TGTGCCAGCAGCTTAGTTCGAGACAGGGGGCTAGCGGGAGTGGTCGGTGAGCAGTTCTTC. This sequence encodes CASSLVRDRGLAGVVGEQFF.